Listed here is a single T cell receptor (beta chain). The target antigen is unknown. The junction departs from germline at one end; a sequencing error may be responsible. Breast cancer patients provided tissue from their axillary draining lymph nodes. Each CDR3 protein gets one entry after TCRdb re-called the multiplex PCR reads with MiXCR. In the table there are 130,000 or so distinct CDR3 sequences, approximately 21% of which are singletons. These data belong to a study of breast tumors, draining lymph nodes, adjacent tissues. The study, taken as a whole, reports: Compared with lymph nodes, tumors were less diverse; compared with nontumor tissue, more. Tumor T cell lymph node origin was a supported hypothesis, not proven.

Looked up from germline, CDR1 is SGHDN and CDR2 is FVKESK. This CDR3 is built from 14 residues. This receptor was identified in a female donor with breast cancer. Some clones in this sample may be carry-over from other donors' samples. Specimen: axillary lymph node tissue. The chain joins TRBV14 to TRBJ2-5, with no clear D. The CDR3 here is CASSQDSGQEAQYF. The CDR3 DNA reads TGTGCCAGCAGCCAAGACTCGGGCCAAGAGGCCCAGTACTTC.